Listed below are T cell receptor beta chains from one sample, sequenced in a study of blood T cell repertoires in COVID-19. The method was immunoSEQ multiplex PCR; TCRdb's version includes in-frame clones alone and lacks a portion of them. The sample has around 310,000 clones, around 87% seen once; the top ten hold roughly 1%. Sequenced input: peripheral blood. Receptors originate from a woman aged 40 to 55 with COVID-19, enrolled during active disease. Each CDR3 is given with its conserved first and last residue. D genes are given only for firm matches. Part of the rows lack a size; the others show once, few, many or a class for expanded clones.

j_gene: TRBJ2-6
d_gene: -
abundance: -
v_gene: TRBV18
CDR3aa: CASSLLSTDVLTF
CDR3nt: TGTGCCAGCTCACTCCTATCTACAGACGTCCTGACTTTC

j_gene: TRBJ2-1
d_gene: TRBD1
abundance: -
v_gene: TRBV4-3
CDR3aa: CASSQEGQGLNEQFF
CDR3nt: TGCGCCAGCAGCCAAGAGGGACAGGGATTAAATGAGCAGTTCTTC

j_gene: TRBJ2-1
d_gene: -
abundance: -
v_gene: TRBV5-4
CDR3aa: CASSLVPGWDNEQFF
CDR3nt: TGTGCCAGCAGCTTGGTTCCAGGGTGGGACAATGAGCAGTTCTTC

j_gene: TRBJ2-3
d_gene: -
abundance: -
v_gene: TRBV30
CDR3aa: CALASTDTQYF
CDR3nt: TGTGCCTTAGCGAGCACAGATACGCAGTATTTT

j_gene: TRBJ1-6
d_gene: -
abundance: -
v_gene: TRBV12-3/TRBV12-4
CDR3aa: CASGTYNSPLHF
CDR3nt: TGTGCCAGCGGGACTTATAATTCACCCCTCCACTTT

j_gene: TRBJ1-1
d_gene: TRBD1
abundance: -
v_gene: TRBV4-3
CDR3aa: CASSQGGTGALNTEAFF
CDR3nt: TGCGCCAGCAGCCAAGGGGGGACAGGAGCCTTGAACACTGAAGCTTTCTTT

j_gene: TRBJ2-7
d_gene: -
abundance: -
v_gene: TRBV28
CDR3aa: CASHREYEQYF
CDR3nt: TGTGCCAGTCACCGAGAGTACGAGCAGTACTTC

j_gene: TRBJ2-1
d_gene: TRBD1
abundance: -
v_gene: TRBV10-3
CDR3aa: CAISEWRGQGASNEQFF
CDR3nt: TGTGCCATCAGTGAGTGGCGGGGACAGGGGGCATCCAATGAGCAGTTCTTC

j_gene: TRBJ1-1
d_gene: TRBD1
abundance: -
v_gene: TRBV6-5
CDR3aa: CASSPTGDRVEAFF
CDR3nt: TGTGCCAGCAGCCCAACAGGGGATCGGGTTGAAGCTTTCTTT

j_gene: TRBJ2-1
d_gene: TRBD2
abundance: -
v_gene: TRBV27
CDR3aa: CASFTPSGNYNEQFF
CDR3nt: TGTGCCAGCTTCACCCCTAGCGGAAACTACAATGAGCAGTTCTTC

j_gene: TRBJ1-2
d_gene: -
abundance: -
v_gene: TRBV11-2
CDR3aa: CASSLVGRRGYGYTF
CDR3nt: TGTGCCAGCAGCTTAGTCGGAAGACGGGGTTATGGCTACACCTTC

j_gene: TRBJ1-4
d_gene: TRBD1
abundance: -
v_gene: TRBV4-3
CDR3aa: CASSQKRQGGKLFF
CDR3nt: TGCGCCAGCAGCCAAAAACGACAGGGTGGAAAACTGTTTTTT

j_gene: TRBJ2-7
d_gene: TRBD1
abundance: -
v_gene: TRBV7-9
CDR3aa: CASSGRGQAYEQYF
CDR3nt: TGTGCCAGCAGCGGCAGGGGACAGGCCTACGAGCAGTACTTC

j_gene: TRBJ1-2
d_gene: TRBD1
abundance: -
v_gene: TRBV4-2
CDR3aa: CASSQGQLNYGYTF
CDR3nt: TGTGCCAGCAGCCAGGGACAGCTTAACTATGGCTACACCTTC

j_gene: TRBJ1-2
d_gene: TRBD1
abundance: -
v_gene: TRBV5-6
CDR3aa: CASNRHRGGYTF
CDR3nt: TGTGCCAGCAACCGACACAGGGGTGGCTACACCTTC

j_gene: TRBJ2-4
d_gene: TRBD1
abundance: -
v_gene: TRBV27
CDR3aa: CASSPRSRTGRLAKNIQYF
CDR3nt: TGTGCCAGCAGTCCCAGATCAAGGACAGGGAGACTAGCCAAAAACATTCAGTACTTC

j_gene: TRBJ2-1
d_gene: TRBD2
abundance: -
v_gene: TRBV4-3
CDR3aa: CASSRQRGTHNEQFF
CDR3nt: TGCGCCAGCAGCCGCCAGCGGGGGACGCACAATGAGCAGTTCTTC

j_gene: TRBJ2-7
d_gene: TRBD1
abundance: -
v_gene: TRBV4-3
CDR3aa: CASSRGTGNRYEQYF
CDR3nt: TGCGCCAGCAGCCGCGGGACAGGGAATCGCTACGAGCAGTACTTC

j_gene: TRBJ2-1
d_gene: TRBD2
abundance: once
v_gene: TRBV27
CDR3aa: CASSLPGLAGGFEQFF
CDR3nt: TGTGCCAGCAGTTTACCTGGACTAGCGGGAGGTTTTGAGCAGTTCTTC

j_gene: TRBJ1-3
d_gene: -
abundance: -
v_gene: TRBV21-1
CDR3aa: CASSVTGGGNTIYF
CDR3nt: TGTGCCAGCAGCGTGACGGGGGGTGGAAACACCATATATTTT

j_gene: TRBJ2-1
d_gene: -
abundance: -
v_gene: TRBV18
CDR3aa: CASSPPSPTGNEQFF
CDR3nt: TGTGCCAGCTCACCCCCCTCCCCTACCGGGAATGAGCAGTTCTTC

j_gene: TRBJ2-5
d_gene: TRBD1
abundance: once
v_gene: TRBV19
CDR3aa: CASSTLQGNQETQYF
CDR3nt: TGTGCCAGTAGTACACTACAGGGGAACCAAGAGACCCAGTACTTC

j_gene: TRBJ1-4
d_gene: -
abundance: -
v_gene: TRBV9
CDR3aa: CASSVAPTVNEKLFF
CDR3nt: TGTGCCAGCAGCGTAGCTCCGACAGTGAATGAAAAACTGTTTTTT

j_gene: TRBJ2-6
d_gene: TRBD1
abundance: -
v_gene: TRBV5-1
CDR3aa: CASRGQGSPGANVLTF
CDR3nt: TGCGCCAGCAGAGGACAGGGGAGTCCTGGGGCCAACGTCCTGACTTTC

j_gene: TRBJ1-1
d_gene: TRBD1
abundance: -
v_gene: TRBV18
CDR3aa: CASSARQGGTEAFF
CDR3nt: TGTGCCAGCTCAGCCAGACAGGGCGGCACTGAAGCTTTCTTT

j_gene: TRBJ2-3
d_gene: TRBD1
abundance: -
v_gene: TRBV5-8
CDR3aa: CASSPGGKGTDTQYF
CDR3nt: TGTGCCAGCAGTCCAGGGGGCAAGGGCACAGATACGCAGTATTTT

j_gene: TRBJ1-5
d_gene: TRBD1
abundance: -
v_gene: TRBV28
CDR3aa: CASSLNGQGAKGDQPQHF
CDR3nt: TGTGCCAGCAGTTTAAACGGACAGGGAGCAAAGGGGGATCAGCCCCAGCATTTT